This TCR beta chain came from a study of cytotoxic CD8 clonotypes in ibrutinib-treated CLL. Points from the study as a whole: Clonality at baseline surpassed age-matched healthy donors and tracked circulating CD8+ T-cell counts.

The germline CDR1 and CDR2 sequences are SGHRS and YFSETQ. This CDR3 is built from 15 residues. Trimming removed 7 bases from V and 4 bases from J; junction bases left unmatched: 13. Points on this clone: What it recognizes is unknown.

Frozen PBMC stocks contributed roughly 2.1 micrograms of genomic DNA to the TCR beta libraries. Sequencing was performed with immunoSEQ multiplex PCR; in TCRdb, only in-frame clones are kept and a portion is missing. Of almost 250,000 clones listed, 70% were seen once; the top ten hold less than 20%. The sequencing here drew on PBMCs, taken after 24 months of ibrutinib treatment. The rearrangement uses TRBV5-1 and TRBJ1-2; 7 nucleotides align to TRBD1. The sequence came from a human donor with chronic lymphocytic leukemia. CDR3 protein: CASSKPDRAPYGYTF. DNA of the CDR3: TGCGCCAGCTCAAAACCCGACAGGGCCCCCTATGGCTACACCTTC.